A single sample gave rise to the 32 T cell receptor beta chains below, sequenced in a study of blood T cell repertoires in COVID-19 (dated by TCRdb to 2020 to 2022). The library was produced with the immunoSEQ multiplex PCR assay. This is the immuneACCESS table as TCRdb keeps it, with only in-frame sequences that have V and J called. A part of the clones is gone; compared with another copy, unresolved V genes explain less than half, and the rest is unexplained. The sample table records 150,000 to 200,000 clones; under 90% of these occur just once. 6.9% of the sample is in the top ten clones. Sequencing was performed on peripheral blood. These receptor sequences come from a man in his 60s with acute or convalescent COVID-19.

V usage is TRBV20-1 and J usage is TRBJ2-1; 9 bases align to TRBD2. The V and J ends lost 3 bases and 3 bases, in that order; junction bases with no gene match: 0. The CDR3 length is 13 residues. Germline loops: CDR1 DFQATT, CDR2 SNEGSKA (reference sequence). The CDR3 region has the DNA TGCAGTGCTAGTAGCGGGGGCTACAATGAGCAGTTCTTC. Translated: CSASSGGYNEQFF.

The genes are TRBV6-5 and TRBJ2-7; no clear D. Germline lookup yields CDR1 MNHEY and CDR2 SVGAGI. CDR3 length: 13 amino acids. Deletions cut 4 bases from V and 4 bases from J, with 11 bases between. The CDR3 here is CASSFLPWYEQYF. As DNA, the CDR3 is TGTGCCAGCAGTTTCCTACCCTGGTACGAGCAGTACTTC.

This clone was seen only a few times. The chain has TRBV4-1 and TRBJ2-5; the D gene is possibly TRBD1 (6 bases). Germline V gives CDR1 MGHRA, CDR2 YSYEKL. This CDR3 is 15 amino acids long. Trimming cost V 4 bases and J 6 bases, with 18 bases left between them. The CDR3 is CASSRTNGQSQTQYF. In DNA, the CDR3 is TGCGCCAGCAGCCGGACAAATGGACAGTCCCAGACCCAGTACTTC.

The V gene is TRBV11-2, the J gene TRBJ1-1; 8 bases align to TRBD1. With 5 bases clipped from V and 1 base from J, the junction kept 6 bases outside the gene matches. Germline CDR1 SGHAT, CDR2 FQNNGV. The CDR3 spans 15 residues. In nucleotides, the CDR3 is TGTGCCAGCAGCCCCAACAGGGGGAGGAACACTGAAGCTTTCTTT. This codes for CASSPNRGRNTEAFF.

J is TRBJ1-5 and V is TRBV29-1; tentatively, D is TRBD1 (5 bases). CDR1 and CDR2 (germline): SQVTM, ANQGSEA. The CDR3 loop spans 13 amino acids. V was pared by 7 bases and J by 0 bases, with 10 bases between. The CDR3 DNA reads TGCAGCGCCCGGACAAATAGCAATCAGCCCCAGCATTTT. Translated, it gives CSARTNSNQPQHF.

This chain uses TRBV27 with TRBJ1-5; 11 positions agree with TRBD1. The CDR3 runs 18 residues. The V and J ends lost 4 bases and 5 bases, in that order; junction bases with no gene match: 13. Germline V gives CDR1 MNHEY, CDR2 SMNVEV (reference sequence). CDR3 in amino acids: CASSSTWGTGGRDQPQHF. CDR3 DNA sequence: TGTGCCAGCAGTTCCACTTGGGGGACAGGGGGACGGGATCAGCCCCAGCATTTT.

The V and J genes are TRBV10-3 and TRBJ2-3; TRBD1 agrees at 9 bases. Looked up from germline, CDR1 is ENHRY and CDR2 is SYGVKD. Trimming at V came to 6 bases and at J to 3 bases, leaving 10 bases not matched to a gene. The CDR3 length is 16 residues. The CDR3 loop is CAISPPGTGTTDTQYF. CDR3 nucleotide sequence: TGTGCCATCAGCCCTCCCGGGACAGGGACGACAGATACGCAGTATTTT.

V and J are TRBV3-1 (or the pseudogene TRBV3-2) and TRBJ2-1; D not certain. V lost 8 bases and J 5 bases, leaving 19 bases between the germline ends. This CDR3 contains 15 residues. The germline V gene encodes CDR1 LGHDT and CDR2 YNNKEL (reference sequence). The CDR3 DNA follows: TGTGCCAGCGCCCCTCGGGTGGAAAAAAACAATGAGCAGTTCTTC. The encoded protein is CASAPRVEKNNEQFF.

CDR3 in DNA: TGCGCCAGCAGCCAAACGGGGGGGGCTAACAACAATGAGCAGTTCTTC. Its protein product is CASSQTGGANNNEQFF. The V gene is TRBV5-1, the J gene TRBJ2-1; 8 nucleotides align to TRBD2. In germline, CDR1 is SGHRS, CDR2 YFSETQ. The CDR3 totals 16 residues. Trimming removed 4 bases from V and 5 bases from J; junction bases left unmatched: 11.

There are a few counts of this clone. V gene TRBV11-2 combines with J gene TRBJ1-1; D uncertain. This CDR3 is built from 12 residues. V was trimmed by 3 bases and J by 1 base, leaving 3 bases between them. The germline CDR1 and CDR2 sequences are SGHAT and FQNNGV. The CDR3 here is CASSFGNTEAFF. CDR3 DNA: TGTGCCAGCAGCTTCGGGAACACTGAAGCTTTCTTT.

The J gene is TRBJ2-7, the V gene TRBV7-3, with D possibly TRBD2 on 6 matching bases. The germline CDR1 and CDR2 sequences are SGHTA and FQGTGA. Trimming removed 1 base from V and 7 bases from J, with 14 bases in between. The CDR3 contains 14 residues. The CDR3 sequence: CASSLNSRGGEQYF. CDR3 DNA sequence: TGTGCCAGCAGCTTAAACAGTCGCGGAGGGGAGCAGTACTTC.

This clone has only one observation. The chain joins TRBV10-2 to TRBJ1-5, with D unclear. Germline values: CDR1 WSHSY, CDR2 SAAADI. The CDR3 has 13 residues. V lost 7 bases, J lost 3 bases, and 10 bases lay in between. The CDR3: CASTTSNNQPQHF. DNA of the CDR3: TGCGCCAGCACCACAAGTAACAATCAGCCCCAGCATTTT.

The chain carries TRBV5-1 and TRBJ1-3, with D perhaps matching TRBD1 (6 bases). Trimming left V 4 bases short and J 4 bases short, with 21 bases between. Germline loops: CDR1 SGHRS, CDR2 YFSETQ. The CDR3 length is 17 residues. CDR3 coding DNA: TGCGCCAGCAGCCCCCGCGCACCGGGGGGCAAAGGAAACACCATATATTTT. It yields the protein CASSPRAPGGKGNTIYF.

This chain uses TRBV7-3 with TRBJ2-7; TRBD1 might be the D (6 bases). The V gene lost 5 bases and the J gene lost 6 bases, with 8 bases spanning the gap. The germline CDR1 and CDR2 sequences are SGHTA and FQGTGA. The length of the CDR3 is 11 residues. CDR3 sequence: CASSQGGEQYF. CDR3 nucleotides: TGTGCCAGCAGCCAAGGGGGCGAGCAGTACTTC. Combining the CDR3 with reference TRBV7-3 and TRBJ2-7 gives the whole variable domain GAGVSQTPSNKVTEKGKYVELRCDPISGHTALYWYRQSLGQGPEFLIYFQGTGAADDSGLPNDRFFAVRPEGSVSTLKIQRTERGDSAVYLCASSQGGEQYFGPGTRLTVT.

The V call is TRBV24-1, the J call TRBJ2-5, with D perhaps TRBD2 (6 bases). Germline CDR1 is KGHDR and CDR2 is SFDVKD. The CDR3 extends over 11 amino acids. The germline V and J ends were trimmed by 9 bases and 2 bases, with 6 bases remaining between them. The CDR3 sequence: CATGTQETQYF. The CDR3 DNA is TGTGCCACCGGGACTCAAGAGACCCAGTACTTC.

The chain couples TRBV5-8 to TRBJ1-4, with D unclear. The germline V and J ends were trimmed by 0 bases and 14 bases, with 14 bases remaining between them. The CDR3 extends over 13 amino acids. Looked up from germline, CDR1 is SGHTS and CDR2 is YDEGEE. This chain's CDR3 is CASSLAGREALFF. As DNA, the CDR3 is TGTGCCAGCAGCTTGGCCGGGAGGGAAGCCCTGTTTTTT.

The CDR3 nucleotides read TGCGCCAGCAGACAGGGGGCGAGCACAGATACGCAGTATTTT. Translating gives CASRQGASTDTQYF. The chain joins TRBV4-1 to TRBJ2-3; 9 nucleotides line up with TRBD1. Losses at the gene ends were 6 bases for V and 0 bases for J; bases not matched to a gene: 1. CDR1 and CDR2 from the germline V gene are MGHRA and YSYEKL. This CDR3 is built from 14 residues.

The V and J genes are TRBV9 and TRBJ1-6; 8 positions agree with TRBD1. Trimming took 1 base from V and 2 from J; bases not matched to a gene: 2. This CDR3 has 16 residues. Germline V lookup: CDR1 SGDLS, CDR2 YYNGEE. This CDR3 is CASSVLDRAYNSPLHF. CDR3 bases: TGTGCCAGCAGCGTATTGGACAGGGCCTATAATTCACCCCTCCACTTT.

The chain uses TRBV7-2 and TRBJ1-1; perhaps TRBD1 as D (5 bases). This CDR3 has 13 residues. Germline CDR1 reads SGHTA; CDR2 reads FQGNSA. Trimming took 4 bases from V and 8 from J, leaving 14 bases between them. CDR3 region: CASSSGGAREAFF. The CDR3 DNA is TGTGCCAGCAGCTCCGGAGGGGCCCGGGAAGCTTTCTTT.

The J gene is TRBJ2-7, the V gene TRBV10-1, with TRBD1 identical over 9 bases. Unmatched junction bases numbered 16, after V lost 4 bases and J lost 3 bases. Germline V gives CDR1 WNHNN, CDR2 SYGVQD (reference sequence). This CDR3 is 18 amino acids long. CDR3: CASSGAISPGQGFYEQYF. Here the CDR3 DNA reads TGCGCCAGCAGTGGGGCAATTTCTCCGGGACAGGGTTTCTACGAGCAGTACTTC.

This clone was recorded only once. The chain couples TRBV7-9 to TRBJ2-2, with 7 bases fitting TRBD1. The CDR3 spans 16 residues. V shed 5 bases and J 4 bases; nucleotides not matched to a gene: 10. Germline V lookup: CDR1 SEHNR, CDR2 FQNEAQ (reference sequence). CDR3 sequence (DNA): TGTGCCAGCAGCCCCGAGACAGGGTTCATCACCGGGGAGCTGTTTTTT. It is translated as CASSPETGFITGELFF. The full variable domain, in which reference TRBV7-9 and TRBJ2-2 provide the parts outside the CDR3, is DTGVSQNPRHKITKRGQNVTFRCDPISEHNRLYWYRQTLGQGPEFLTYFQNEAQLEKSRLLSDRFSAERPKGSFSTLEIQRTEQGDSAMYLCASSPETGFITGELFFGEGSRLTVL.

This chain connects TRBV5-1 to TRBJ1-3; D unresolved. Germline lookup yields CDR1 SGHRS and CDR2 YFSETQ. The CDR3 has 16 residues. V was pared by 4 bases and J by 0 bases, with 14 bases between. CDR3 nucleotide sequence: TGCGCCAGCAGCCCGGAGCCTTGGAGCTCTGGAAACACCATATATTTT. Residues: CASSPEPWSSGNTIYF.

The chain joins TRBV23-1 to TRBJ2-7; D is possibly TRBD2 (5 bases). TRBV23-1 is an open reading frame whose function is uncertain. The CDR3 length is 17 residues. The V end lost 6 bases, the J end lost 4 bases, and 25 bases lay between the germline ends. The CDR3 protein is CASSRISSSGRGYEQYF. For the CDR3, the DNA is TGCGCCAGCAGCCGAATCTCTTCTTCGGGAAGAGGATACGAGCAGTACTTC.

The sample holds one count of this clone. The genes are TRBV6-6 and TRBJ2-1; D perhaps matches TRBD2 (6 bases). Germline V CDR1 and CDR2: MNHNY, SVGAGI (reference sequence). The CDR3 contains 14 residues. Trimming stripped 2 bases from V and 6 bases from J, with 11 bases between. The CDR3 region is CASSYPDGGNEQFF. In DNA form, the CDR3 reads TGTGCCAGCAGTTACCCCGACGGGGGCAATGAGCAGTTCTTC.

This sequence joins TRBV28 and TRBJ1-1, with 8 bases that match TRBD1. In germline, CDR1 is MDHEN, CDR2 SYDVKM. V lost 3 bases, J lost 3 bases, and 3 bases stayed unmatched. The CDR3 runs to 14 residues. Here the CDR3 reads CASSFSTGDTEAFF. Written as DNA, the CDR3 is TGTGCCAGCAGTTTCTCGACAGGGGACACTGAAGCTTTCTTT.

This chain links TRBV5-1 with TRBJ1-3; D is undetermined. Trimming removed 4 bases from V and 2 bases from J, with 16 bases in between. The CDR3 runs to 16 residues. CDR1 is SGHRS, CDR2 YFSETQ, per germline. The CDR3 here is CASSAFSEIAGNTIYF. CDR3 in DNA: TGCGCCAGCAGCGCTTTTAGTGAGATTGCTGGAAACACCATATATTTT. Variable domain in full (rest from reference TRBV5-1 and TRBJ1-3): KAGVTQTPRYLIKTRGQQVTLSCSPISGHRSVSWYQQTPGQGLQFLFEYFSETQRNKGNFPGRFSGRQFSNSRSEMNVSTLELGDSALYLCASSAFSEIAGNTIYFGEGSWLTVV.

The rearrangement uses TRBV6-5 and TRBJ2-3; 10 bases are shared with TRBD1. The germline V gene encodes CDR1 MNHEY and CDR2 SVGAGI. The length of the CDR3 is 15 residues. The ends lost 7 bases at V and 6 bases at J; junction bases unmatched: 10. CDR3 sequence (DNA): TGTGCCAGCACAGGGACAGGGGCAGAGGGCGATACGCAGTATTTT. Protein sequence: CASTGTGAEGDTQYF.

This clone was seen a single time. The chain recombines TRBV5-5 with TRBJ2-3; TRBD1 matches 10 bases. Germline V gives CDR1 SGHKS, CDR2 YYEKEE (reference sequence). There are 16 residues in the CDR3. The ends lost 2 bases at V and 5 bases at J; junction bases unmatched: 8. CDR3 loop: CASSFGTGDVRDTQYF. The CDR3 DNA is TGTGCCAGCAGCTTTGGGACAGGGGATGTTAGAGATACGCAGTATTTT.

The chain couples TRBV7-6 to TRBJ2-2, with 7 bases identical to TRBD2. Unmatched junction bases numbered 7, after V lost 3 bases and J lost 3 bases. Germline V lookup: CDR1 SGHVS, CDR2 FNYEAQ. The length of the CDR3 is 16 residues. The CDR3 sequence: CASSLSSGTHTGELFF. In nucleotides, the CDR3 is TGTGCCAGCAGCTTGTCCAGCGGGACCCACACCGGGGAGCTGTTTTTT.

The chain employs TRBV7-2 and TRBJ2-1; 9 bases are a match to TRBD2. This CDR3 is built from 16 residues. The junction had 4 bases not matched to a gene; V was cut back by 2 bases and J by 2 bases. Germline V gene data show CDR1 as SGHTA and CDR2 as FQGNSA. CDR3 coding DNA: TGTGCCAGCAGCTTATTGCCTAGCGGGACCTACAATGAGCAGTTCTTC. It is translated as CASSLLPSGTYNEQFF.

The count of this clone is one. V is TRBV28 and J is TRBJ2-1; D is possibly TRBD2 (6 bases). This CDR3 has 16 residues. The V gene lost 3 bases and the J gene lost 10 bases, with 22 bases spanning the gap. Germline V gives CDR1 MDHEN, CDR2 SYDVKM. The DNA for the CDR3 is TGTGCCAGCAGTTTTTCAGGGACTGGGGTTAAGAACGAGCAGTTCTTC. The encoded protein is CASSFSGTGVKNEQFF.

The chain is built from TRBV7-8 and TRBJ2-1; tentatively, D is TRBD1 (6 bases). The CDR3 is made up of 15 amino acids. With 5 bases removed from V and 2 bases from J, the gap between germline ends came to 13 bases. CDR1 and CDR2 from the germline V gene are SGHVS and FQNEAQ. CDR3 loop: CASSPPGTPYNEQFF. CDR3 nucleotide sequence: TGTGCCAGCAGCCCACCGGGGACACCCTACAATGAGCAGTTCTTC.